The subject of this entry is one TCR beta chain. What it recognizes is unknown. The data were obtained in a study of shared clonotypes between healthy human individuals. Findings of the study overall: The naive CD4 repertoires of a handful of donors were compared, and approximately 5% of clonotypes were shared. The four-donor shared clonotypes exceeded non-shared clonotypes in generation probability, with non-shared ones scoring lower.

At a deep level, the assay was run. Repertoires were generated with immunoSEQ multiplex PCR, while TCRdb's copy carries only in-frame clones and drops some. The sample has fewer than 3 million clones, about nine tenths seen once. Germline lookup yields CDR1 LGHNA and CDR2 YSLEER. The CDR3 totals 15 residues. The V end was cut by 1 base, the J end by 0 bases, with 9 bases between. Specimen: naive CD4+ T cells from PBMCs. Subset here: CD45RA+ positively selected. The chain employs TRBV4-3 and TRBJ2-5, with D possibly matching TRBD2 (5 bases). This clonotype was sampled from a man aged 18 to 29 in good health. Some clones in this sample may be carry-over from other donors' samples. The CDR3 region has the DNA TGCGCCAGCAGCCAAGCTCCGACTAACCAAGAGACCCAGTACTTC. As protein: CASSQAPTNQETQYF.